The rows below give T cell receptor beta chains drawn from one sample of a study of T-cell memory formation after mild COVID-19. TCRdb reprocessed the 5' RACE reads via MiXCR and lists one record per CDR3 protein. This table has about 470,000 distinct CDR3 sequences, nearly 25% appearing once. The sequencing input was PBMCs or a T cell subset sorted from them (not recorded which). The receptor set was obtained from an adult woman who had mild COVID-19 (a few samples of this study predate the infection). Cell type and time point are not known. The CDR3 runs from the conserved cysteine through the conserved F or W. The order of the fields is V gene, J gene, clone size, CDR3 protein. A row's size may be missing; if present it is once, few, many or a size class.

V gene: TRBV7-9
J gene: TRBJ1-1
clone size: few
CDR3 protein: CASSLGPGTDEAFF

V gene: TRBV6-4
J gene: TRBJ2-7
clone size: .
CDR3 protein: CASSDRRGEQYF

V gene: TRBV27
J gene: TRBJ1-6
clone size: few
CDR3 protein: CASSLPSGAALHF

V gene: TRBV20-1
J gene: TRBJ1-6
clone size: few
CDR3 protein: CSASSGHPNSPLHF

V gene: TRBV20-1
J gene: TRBJ2-1
clone size: .
CDR3 protein: CSAPAAGAGEQFF

V gene: TRBV12-3/TRBV12-4
J gene: TRBJ2-1
clone size: few
CDR3 protein: CASSRRTSGGSRQFF

V gene: TRBV4-2
J gene: TRBJ1-1
clone size: few
CDR3 protein: CASSQSGRHTEAFF

V gene: TRBV7-3
J gene: TRBJ2-3
clone size: few
CDR3 protein: CASSLRSGPGGDTQYF

V gene: TRBV7-2
J gene: TRBJ2-7
clone size: .
CDR3 protein: CASSLEGGTFSYEQYF

V gene: TRBV4-1
J gene: TRBJ1-5
clone size: few
CDR3 protein: CASSQDGQGDRPQHF

V gene: TRBV13
J gene: TRBJ2-5
clone size: few
CDR3 protein: CASSLPSTAETQYF

V gene: TRBV9
J gene: TRBJ1-1
clone size: few
CDR3 protein: CASSVEAGPGYTEAFF

V gene: TRBV30
J gene: TRBJ1-1
clone size: many
CDR3 protein: CAWSVFVTGANTEAFF

V gene: TRBV24-1
J gene: TRBJ1-5
clone size: .
CDR3 protein: CATSDAGQGRLAQHF

V gene: TRBV6-2/TRBV6-3
J gene: TRBJ2-1
clone size: .
CDR3 protein: CASSFNLAGYNEQFF

V gene: TRBV6-1
J gene: TRBJ2-1
clone size: few
CDR3 protein: CASSEETHNEQFF

V gene: TRBV4-3
J gene: TRBJ2-7
clone size: .
CDR3 protein: CASSQGGTSGTLSYEQYF

V gene: TRBV12-3/TRBV12-4
J gene: TRBJ2-7
clone size: .
CDR3 protein: CASSTPGEKGYEQYF

V gene: TRBV7-9
J gene: TRBJ2-6
clone size: .
CDR3 protein: CASSDRGTGYSGANVLTF

V gene: TRBV19
J gene: TRBJ1-1
clone size: .
CDR3 protein: CASSIGGISNTEAFF

V gene: TRBV12-3/TRBV12-4
J gene: TRBJ2-5
clone size: .
CDR3 protein: CASSWDTIRETQYF

V gene: TRBV11-2
J gene: TRBJ2-2
clone size: few
CDR3 protein: CASSSLRWGATGELFF

V gene: TRBV20-1
J gene: TRBJ2-6
clone size: .
CDR3 protein: CSAARGGGSGANVLTF

V gene: TRBV18
J gene: TRBJ1-2
clone size: few
CDR3 protein: CASSPPGTGGLGYGYTF

V gene: TRBV2
J gene: TRBJ2-1
clone size: .
CDR3 protein: CASSFRLAGLIKYEQFF

V gene: TRBV29-1
J gene: .
clone size: .
CDR3 protein: CSVEQGEETQYF

V gene: TRBV7-9
J gene: TRBJ2-7
clone size: few
CDR3 protein: CASSPRGGDFLYF